The T cell receptor beta chain described here comes from a study of T cells in Graves' hyperthyroidism and ophthalmopathy. General study results and limits: With a median lead of around 6.7 months before onset, the model predicted ophthalmopathy.

Comment on this clonotype: Its antigen remains unidentified.

The CDR3 regions of TCR beta were amplified from RNA transcripts. A first-round RT-PCR of the TCR CDR3 used the HTBI primer set. TCRdb called the multiplex PCR reads again in MiXCR, with one record for every CDR3 protein. The sample yields about 96,000 distinct CDR3 sequences, about half seen once. The diagnoses drew upon clinical symptoms, serum thyroxine and TRAb, thyroid ultrasound and orbital computed tomography. Germline values: CDR1 SGHTA, CDR2 FQGNSA. The CDR3 has 17 amino acids. V dropped 2 bases and J dropped 5; count of bases not matched to a gene: 11. The clonotype originates from a woman aged 35 to 49 with Graves' hyperthyroidism. The V and J genes are TRBV7-2 and TRBJ2-5; the match to TRBD2 covers 10 bases. Sequenced sample: blood. CDR3 coding DNA: TGTGCCAGCAGCTTAACAGCCCGGGGGACTAGCGTGGAGACCCAGTACTTC. Translating it yields CASSLTARGTSVETQYF.